These T cell receptor beta chains were read from a single sample in a study of shared clonotypes between healthy human individuals. Sequencing used immunoSEQ multiplex PCR; TCRdb keeps in-frame clones, though not all of them. The table shows roughly 530,000 clones, with less than 96% occurring only once. Sequences were obtained from naive CD4+ T cells sorted from blood. These receptors all come from a woman in her thirties in good health. Each CDR3 is given with its conserved first and last residue. The D gene is left open where the match is weak. A row's size may be missing; if present it is once, few, many or a size class.

d_call | j_call | v_call | clone_size | cdr3_nt | cdr3_aa
TRBD2 | TRBJ2-7 | TRBV5-1 | once | TGCGCCAGCAGCCAAGGACTAGCGGAGGGTGACGAGCAGTACTTC | CASSQGLAEGDEQYF
. | TRBJ2-7 | TRBV5-1 | . | TGCGCCAGCAGCCTCGTGGCGGGAGGACAGGGCTTGGAGCAGTACTTC | CASSLVAGGQGLEQYF
. | TRBJ2-7 | TRBV20-1 | . | TGCAGTGCTAGTCCCATCTACGAGCAGTACTTC | CSASPIYEQYF
TRBD2 | TRBJ2-2 | TRBV9 | few | TGTGCCAGCAGCGTAGTGGCTAGCGGGGGGTTCACCGGGGAGCTGTTTTTT | CASSVVASGGFTGELFF
. | TRBJ1-4 | TRBV7-9 | . | TGTGCCAGCAGCTTGACAAACAAGAATGAAAAACTGTTTTTT | CASSLTNKNEKLFF
. | TRBJ2-6 | TRBV19 | . | TGTGCCAGCAGTACAGGTTCTGGGGCCAACGTCCTGACTTTC | CASSTGSGANVLTF
. | TRBJ2-1 | TRBV2 | . | TGTGCCAGCAGTGTAAGCGTCTACAATGAGCAGTTCTTC | CASSVSVYNEQFF
. | TRBJ2-7 | TRBV4-1 | . | TGCGCCAGCAGCGTAATCGGGTACGAGCAGTACTTC | CASSVIGYEQYF
TRBD1 | TRBJ1-2 | TRBV28 | . | TGTGCCAGCAGCCCCGACAGGGCTAGAGGCTACACCTTC | CASSPDRARGYTF
. | TRBJ1-4 | TRBV4-1 | . | TGCGCCAGCAGCCAAGTCAAGGACCTCGAAAAACTGTTTTTT | CASSQVKDLEKLFF
. | TRBJ2-7 | TRBV10-2 | . | TGCGCCAGCAGTAGCCATAGCTCCTACGAGCAGTACTTC | CASSSHSSYEQYF
TRBD1 | TRBJ1-5 | TRBV7-2 | . | TGTGCCAGCAGCCGGGACAGGGGGCTTCAGCCCCAGCATTTT | CASSRDRGLQPQHF
TRBD1 | TRBJ1-2 | TRBV6-1 | . | TGTGCCAGCAGCCCGGGACAGCTCTATGGCTACACCTTC | CASSPGQLYGYTF
TRBD1 | TRBJ1-3 | TRBV30 | . | TGTGCCTCTTTCGGACAGGGTACTGGAAACACCATATATTTT | CASFGQGTGNTIYF
. | TRBJ1-5 | TRBV7-6 | . | TGTGCCAGCAGTCCTAGGGGGAATAGCAATCAGCCCCAGCATTTT | CASSPRGNSNQPQHF
. | TRBJ2-2 | TRBV6-6 | . | TGTGCCAGCAGGGACCACCAGGGCTACACCGGGGAGCTGTTTTTT | CASRDHQGYTGELFF
TRBD1 | TRBJ1-1 | TRBV9 | . | TGTGCCAGCAGCGTTGAGACAGGGGCGGCGGCTGAAGCTTTCTTT | CASSVETGAAAEAFF
. | TRBJ2-1 | TRBV27 | . | TGTGCCAGCAGTTGGGGGGCCGCCGGGACTATAGAGTTCTTC | CASSWGAAGTIEFF
TRBD1 | TRBJ2-7 | TRBV7-8 | . | TGTGCCAGCACAAGGGACAGGGGAACCTACGAGCAGTACTTC | CASTRDRGTYEQYF
TRBD2 | TRBJ2-2 | TRBV4-1 | . | TGCGCCAGCAGCCGCGAAAGACGACTAGCGGGGACGAACACCGGGGAGCTGTTTTTT | CASSRERRLAGTNTGELFF
TRBD2 | TRBJ2-3 | TRBV6-6 | . | TGTGCCAGCAGTTACTCGACTAGCGGGACGGCAGATACGCAGTATTTT | CASSYSTSGTADTQYF
TRBD1 | TRBJ1-2 | TRBV6-5 | . | TGTGCCAGCAGTTACTCGTTGGGACAGGGAGCTGGCTACACCTTC | CASSYSLGQGAGYTF
TRBD2 | TRBJ2-7 | TRBV27 | . | TGTGCCAGCAGTTTAACTAGCGGGAGGCTGGAGCAGTACTTC | CASSLTSGRLEQYF
TRBD2 | TRBJ2-7 | TRBV10-3 | . | TGTGCCACCAGAGGGAGCCTAGCGGGAGTCCACGAGCAGTACTTC | CATRGSLAGVHEQYF
TRBD1 | TRBJ2-5 | TRBV9 | once | TGTGCCAGCAGCGCTAGGGGGCGGGAGACCCAGTACTTC | CASSARGRETQYF
. | TRBJ2-1 | TRBV5-4 | . | TGTGCCAGCACCCAAAGAGAGAACTACAATGAGCAGTTCTTC | CASTQRENYNEQFF
TRBD2 | TRBJ2-2 | TRBV5-1 | . | TGCGCCAGCAGCGCGGGACATCTACTAGCGGGAACCACCGGGGAGCTGTTTTTT | CASSAGHLLAGTTGELFF
TRBD2 | TRBJ2-5 | TRBV4-1 | . | TGCGCCAGCAGCCCCCGGTTAGCGGGAGTAGAGACCCAGTACTTC | CASSPRLAGVETQYF
TRBD2 | TRBJ2-3 | TRBV5-6 | . | TGTGCCAGCAGCCGGACTAGCGGGGGGACTAGCACAGATACGCAGTATTTT | CASSRTSGGTSTDTQYF